One and the same sample provided the 19 T cell receptor beta chains below, sequenced in a study of blood T cell repertoires in COVID-19. Profiling relied on immunoSEQ multiplex PCR, and the TCRdb table lists in-frame clones only, not all of them. The table lists about 120,000 clones, just under 90% of them singletons. Sequences were obtained from peripheral blood. The receptors stem from a woman aged 45-65 years with acute or convalescent COVID-19.

The chain joins TRBV6-5 to TRBJ2-7, with 8 bases identical to TRBD1. Looked up from germline, CDR1 is MNHEY and CDR2 is SVGAGI. The CDR3 has 16 amino acids. With V trimmed by 0 bases and J by 4 bases, 8 bases remained unmatched. The chain's CDR3 is CASSYSGQGGPYEQYF. DNA of the CDR3: TGTGCCAGCAGTTACTCAGGACAGGGTGGACCTTACGAGCAGTACTTC.

This clone turned up a few times. The chain has TRBV6-2 or TRBV6-3 and TRBJ2-7; the D gene is possibly TRBD2 (6 bases). Trimming stripped 5 bases from V and 0 bases from J, with 17 bases between. There are 16 residues in the CDR3. Germline V gene sequence: CDR1 MNHEY, CDR2 SVGEGT. The CDR3 protein is CASSRWGLLSSYEQYF. As DNA, the CDR3 is TGTGCCAGCAGTCGGTGGGGACTTCTAAGCTCCTACGAGCAGTACTTC.

V is TRBV21-1 and J is TRBJ1-2; TRBD1 is the table's D call and was not checked against the DNA. TRBV21-1 is a documented pseudogene. The CDR3 runs 15 residues. The CDR3: CASSQTRGHCYGYTF. The CDR3, as DNA: TGTGCCAGCAGTCAAACAAGGGGACACTGCTATGGCTACACCTTC.

The chain links TRBV4-3 to TRBJ2-7; 9 bases align to TRBD2. Germline V CDR1 and CDR2: LGHNA, YSLEER. The V gene end was trimmed by 2 bases and the J gene end by 5 bases; junction bases not matched to a gene: 1. This CDR3 has 13 residues. This chain's CDR3 is CASSQRTSDEQYF. CDR3 DNA: TGCGCCAGCAGCCAAAGGACTAGCGACGAGCAGTACTTC.

This clone was picked up a small number of times. This rearrangement joins TRBV6-2 or TRBV6-3 to TRBJ1-2; D is possibly TRBD1 (6 bases). Germline CDR1 and CDR2: MNHEY and SVGEGT. The germline V and J ends were trimmed by 0 bases and 1 base, with 15 bases remaining between them. The CDR3 consists of 17 residues. The CDR3 region is CASSYSNLRDNNYGYTF. The CDR3 DNA is TGTGCCAGCAGTTACTCGAATTTGAGGGACAATAACTATGGCTACACCTTC.

The chain employs TRBV6-5 and TRBJ2-5; possible D gene TRBD2, 7 bases. V lost 2 bases and J 5 bases, leaving 15 bases between the germline ends. The CDR3 is made up of 15 amino acids. CDR1 MNHEY and CDR2 SVGAGI come from the germline V gene. The CDR3 here is CASSYGGGGAETQYF. Written as DNA, the CDR3 is TGTGCCAGCAGTTACGGAGGGGGGGGAGCGGAGACCCAGTACTTC.

Only one count was recorded for this clone. V and J are TRBV3-1 (or the pseudogene TRBV3-2) and TRBJ2-3; 8 positions agree with TRBD2. Trimming took 4 bases from V and 5 from J; bases not matched to a gene: 8. Germline lookup yields CDR1 LGHDT and CDR2 YNNKEL (reference sequence). The CDR3 spans 15 residues. The CDR3 sequence: CASSLEAGGLDTQYF. The CDR3 DNA sequence: TGTGCCAGCAGCCTAGAGGCGGGGGGCCTAGATACGCAGTATTTT.

The chain employs TRBV24-1 and TRBJ1-2; D remains unclear. The CDR3 has 16 amino acids. V was pared by 1 base and J by 0 bases, with 11 bases between. The germline CDR1 and CDR2 sequences are KGHDR and SFDVKD. CDR3 DNA: TGTGCCACCAGTGATTTTATGGAGAATTCTAACTATGGCTACACCTTC. Translated, it gives CATSDFMENSNYGYTF.

This clone turned up a few times. J is TRBJ2-1 and V is TRBV6-2 or TRBV6-3, with 14 bases fitting TRBD2. Germline CDR1 reads MNHEY; CDR2 reads SVGEGT. CDR3 length equals 16 residues. The V gene end was trimmed by 6 bases and the J gene end by 8 bases; junction bases not matched to a gene: 9. The CDR3 DNA follows: TGTGCCAGCAGCCCTCCGACTAGCGGGGGGGCATATGAGCAGTTCTTC. Translated: CASSPPTSGGAYEQFF.

This clone was picked up a small number of times. J is TRBJ1-3 and V is TRBV5-1; a possible D gene is TRBD1 (6 bases). This CDR3 has 16 residues. Between the trimmed V and J ends, which lost 2 bases and 0 bases, there was a span of 12 bases. Germline V gene sequence: CDR1 SGHRS, CDR2 YFSETQ. The CDR3 coding sequence is TGCGCCAGCAGCTTATTGGACAGTAACTCTGGAAACACCATATATTTT. This encodes CASSLLDSNSGNTIYF.

This clone showed up just a few times. The chain recombines TRBV6-1 with TRBJ2-3; D call uncertain. Trimming stripped 1 base from V and 0 bases from J, with 5 bases between. Germline V CDR1 and CDR2: MNHNS, SASEGT. The CDR3 is 14 amino acids. CDR3 coding DNA: TGTGCCAGCAGTGAAGTGGCTAGCACAGATACGCAGTATTTT. Translating it yields CASSEVASTDTQYF.

V usage is TRBV7-9 and J usage is TRBJ2-5; 12 nucleotides agree with TRBD2. Unmatched junction bases numbered 2, after V lost 5 bases and J lost 4 bases. Germline V CDR1 and CDR2: SEHNR, FQNEAQ (reference sequence). This CDR3 has 14 amino acids. The chain's CDR3 is CASSQGLAGETQYF. The CDR3 DNA is TGTGCCAGCAGCCAGGGACTAGCGGGAGAGACCCAGTACTTC.

The chain recombines TRBV7-6 with TRBJ2-3; 13 bases are a match to TRBD2. Unmatched junction bases numbered 10, after V lost 5 bases and J lost 8 bases. CDR1 and CDR2 (germline): SGHVS, FNYEAQ. There are 16 residues in the CDR3. The CDR3 DNA reads as TGTGCCAGCAGCCCCCGGATACTAGCGGGAGGGGTTACGCAGTATTTT. It specifies CASSPRILAGGVTQYF.

This chain uses TRBV25-1 with TRBJ1-6, with 7 nucleotides matching TRBD1. V shed 5 bases and J 8 bases; nucleotides not matched to a gene: 9. Germline assignment: CDR1 MGHDK and CDR2 SYGVNS. The CDR3 is 15 residues long. CDR3 bases: TGTGCCAGCAGTTATGGTGGGACAGCTTATTCACCCCTCCACTTT. This sequence encodes CASSYGGTAYSPLHF.

V is TRBV10-1 and J is TRBJ1-2; perhaps TRBD1 as D (6 bases). Deletions cut 11 bases from V and 8 bases from J, with 15 bases between. The CDR3 runs 11 residues. The germline V gene encodes CDR1 WNHNN and CDR2 SYGVQD (reference sequence). In nucleotides, the CDR3 is TGCGCCGGGGAATACAGGGTCGGCTACACCTTC. It codes for CAGEYRVGYTF.

This chain joins TRBV7-2 and TRBJ1-5, with 7 nucleotides matching TRBD1. CDR3 size: 13 residues. Germline CDR1 reads SGHTA; CDR2 reads FQGNSA. J was trimmed by 5 bases and V by 3 bases; bases with no gene match: 1. The DNA for the CDR3 is TGTGCCAGCAGCTTCGACAGGGATCAGCCCCAGCATTTT. It yields the protein CASSFDRDQPQHF.

The chain links TRBV4-3 to TRBJ2-1, with 9 bases aligning to TRBD2. Germline CDR1 reads LGHNA; CDR2 reads YSLEER. Unmatched junction bases numbered 8, after V lost 0 bases and J lost 8 bases. This CDR3 is built from 16 residues. CDR3 residues: CASSQEPAGGGYEQFF. In DNA form, the CDR3 reads TGCGCCAGCAGCCAAGAACCCGCGGGAGGGGGGTATGAGCAGTTCTTC.

The chain carries TRBV28 and TRBJ2-1, with no clear D. Trimming removed 10 bases from V and 0 bases from J, with 10 bases in between. Germline CDR1 MDHEN, CDR2 SYDVKM. CDR3 size: 13 residues. The CDR3 protein is CATLRSSYNEQFF. Written as DNA, the CDR3 is TGTGCCACCCTTAGGAGCTCCTACAATGAGCAGTTCTTC.

On this clone itself: This sample includes further DNA sequences coding for the same CDR3. The chain recombines TRBV7-9 with TRBJ1-4; no firm D call. The germline gives CDR1 SEHNR, CDR2 FQNEAQ (reference sequence). CDR3 length equals 13 residues. The V gene lost 3 bases and the J gene lost 8 bases, with 10 bases spanning the gap. CDR3 in DNA: TGTGCCAGCAGCTTGGCGGGGAGCGAAAAACTGTTTTTT. Translation: CASSLAGSEKLFF. The full variable domain, rest sourced from reference TRBV7-9 and TRBJ1-4, is DTGVSQNPRHKITKRGQNVTFRCDPISEHNRLYWYRQTLGQGPEFLTYFQNEAQLEKSRLLSDRFSAERPKGSFSTLEIQRTEQGDSAMYLCASSLAGSEKLFFGSGTQLSVL.